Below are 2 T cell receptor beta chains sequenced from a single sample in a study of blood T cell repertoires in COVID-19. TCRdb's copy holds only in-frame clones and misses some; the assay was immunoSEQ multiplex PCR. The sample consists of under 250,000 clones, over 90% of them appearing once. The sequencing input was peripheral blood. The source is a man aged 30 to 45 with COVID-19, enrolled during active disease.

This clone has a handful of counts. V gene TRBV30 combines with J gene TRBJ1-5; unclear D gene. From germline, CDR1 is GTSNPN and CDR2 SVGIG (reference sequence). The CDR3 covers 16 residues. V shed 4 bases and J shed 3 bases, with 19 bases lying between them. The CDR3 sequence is CAWITRPTEPNQPQHF. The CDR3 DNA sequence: TGTGCCTGGATAACGAGACCGACTGAACCCAATCAGCCCCAGCATTTT.

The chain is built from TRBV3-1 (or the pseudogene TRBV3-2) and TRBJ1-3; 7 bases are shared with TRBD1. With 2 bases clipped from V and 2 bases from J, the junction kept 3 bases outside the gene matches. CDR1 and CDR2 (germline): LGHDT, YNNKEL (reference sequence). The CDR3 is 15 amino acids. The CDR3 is CASSQSGGTGNTIYF. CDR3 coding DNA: TGTGCCAGCAGCCAATCAGGGGGAACTGGAAACACCATATATTTT.